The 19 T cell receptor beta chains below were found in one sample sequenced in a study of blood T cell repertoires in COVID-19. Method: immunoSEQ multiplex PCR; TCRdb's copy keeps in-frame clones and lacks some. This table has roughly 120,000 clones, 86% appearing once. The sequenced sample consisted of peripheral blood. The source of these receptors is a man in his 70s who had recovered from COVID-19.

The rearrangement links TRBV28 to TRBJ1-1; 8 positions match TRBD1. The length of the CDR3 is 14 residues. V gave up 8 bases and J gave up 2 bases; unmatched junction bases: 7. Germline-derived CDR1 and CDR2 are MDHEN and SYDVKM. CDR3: CASPKSGGNTEAFF. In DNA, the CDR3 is TGTGCCAGCCCTAAATCAGGGGGCAACACTGAAGCTTTCTTT.

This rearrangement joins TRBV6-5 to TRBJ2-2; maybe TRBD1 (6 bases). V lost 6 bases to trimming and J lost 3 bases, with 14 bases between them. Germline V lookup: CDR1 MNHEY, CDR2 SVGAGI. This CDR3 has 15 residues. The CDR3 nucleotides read TGTGCCAGCAGATCCGGGACACTTTACACCGGGGAGCTGTTTTTT. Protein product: CASRSGTLYTGELFF.

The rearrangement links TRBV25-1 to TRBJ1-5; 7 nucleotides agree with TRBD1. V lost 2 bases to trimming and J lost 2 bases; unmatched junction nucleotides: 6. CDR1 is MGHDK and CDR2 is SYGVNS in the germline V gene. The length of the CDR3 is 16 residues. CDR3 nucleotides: TGTGCCAGCAGTGAAGCAGGGGGTATCGGCAATCAGCCCCAGCATTTT. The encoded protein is CASSEAGGIGNQPQHF.

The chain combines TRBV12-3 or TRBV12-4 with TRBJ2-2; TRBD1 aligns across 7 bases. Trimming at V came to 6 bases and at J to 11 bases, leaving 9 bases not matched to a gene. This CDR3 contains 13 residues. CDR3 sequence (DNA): TGTGCCAGCAGCCGCATGACAGGGATAGAGCTGTTTTTT. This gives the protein CASSRMTGIELFF.

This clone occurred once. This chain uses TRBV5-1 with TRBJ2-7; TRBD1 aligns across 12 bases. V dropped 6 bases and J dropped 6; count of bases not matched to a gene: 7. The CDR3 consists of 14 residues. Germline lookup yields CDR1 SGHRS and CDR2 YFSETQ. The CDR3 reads CASTVGTGGVEQYF. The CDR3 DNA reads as TGCGCCAGCACAGTCGGGACAGGGGGCGTCGAGCAGTACTTC.

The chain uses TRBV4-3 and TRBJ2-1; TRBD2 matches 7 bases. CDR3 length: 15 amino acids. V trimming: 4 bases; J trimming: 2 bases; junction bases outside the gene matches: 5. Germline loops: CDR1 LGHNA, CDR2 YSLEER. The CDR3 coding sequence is TGCGCCAGCAGCCTACTTGGGACTACCTACAATGAGCAGTTCTTC. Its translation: CASSLLGTTYNEQFF.

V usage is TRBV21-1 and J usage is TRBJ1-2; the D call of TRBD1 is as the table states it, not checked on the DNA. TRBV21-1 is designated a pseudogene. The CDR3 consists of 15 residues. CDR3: CASSMTGAANYGYTF. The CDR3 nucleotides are TGTGCCAGCAGCATGACAGGGGCGGCTAACTATGGCTACACCTTC.

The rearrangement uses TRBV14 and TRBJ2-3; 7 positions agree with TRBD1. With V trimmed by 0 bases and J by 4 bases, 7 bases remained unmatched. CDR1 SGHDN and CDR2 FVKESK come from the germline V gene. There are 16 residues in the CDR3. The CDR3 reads CASSQDRGQVADTQYF. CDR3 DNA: TGTGCCAGCAGCCAAGATCGCGGACAGGTCGCAGATACGCAGTATTTT.

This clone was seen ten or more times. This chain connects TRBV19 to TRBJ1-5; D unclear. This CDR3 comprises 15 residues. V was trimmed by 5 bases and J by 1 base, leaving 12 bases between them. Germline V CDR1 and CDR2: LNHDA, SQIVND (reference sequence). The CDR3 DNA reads TGTGCCAGTAGTTCGAGATATATGAGCAATCAGCCCCAGCATTTT. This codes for CASSSRYMSNQPQHF.

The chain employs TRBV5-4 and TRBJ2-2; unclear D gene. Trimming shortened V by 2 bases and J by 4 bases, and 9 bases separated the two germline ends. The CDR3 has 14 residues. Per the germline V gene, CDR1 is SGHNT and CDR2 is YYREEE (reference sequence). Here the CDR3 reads CASSLEASTGELFF. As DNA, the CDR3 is TGTGCCAGCAGCTTAGAGGCGTCCACCGGGGAGCTGTTTTTT.

The CDR3 protein is CSALGQNRETQYF. The CDR3 DNA reads TGCAGCGCCCTGGGACAGAATCGAGAGACCCAGTACTTC. The chain is built from TRBV29-1 and TRBJ2-5, with 7 bases identical to TRBD1. The germline V gene encodes CDR1 SQVTM and CDR2 ANQGSEA. This CDR3 is built from 13 residues. Trimming at V came to 7 bases and at J to 4 bases, leaving 9 bases not matched to a gene.

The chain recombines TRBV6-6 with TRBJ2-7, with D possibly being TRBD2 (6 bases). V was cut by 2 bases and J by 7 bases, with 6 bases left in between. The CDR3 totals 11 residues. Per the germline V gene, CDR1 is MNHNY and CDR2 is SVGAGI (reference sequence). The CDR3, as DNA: TGTGCCAGCAGTTACCGGGGGGAGCAGTACTTC. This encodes CASSYRGEQYF.

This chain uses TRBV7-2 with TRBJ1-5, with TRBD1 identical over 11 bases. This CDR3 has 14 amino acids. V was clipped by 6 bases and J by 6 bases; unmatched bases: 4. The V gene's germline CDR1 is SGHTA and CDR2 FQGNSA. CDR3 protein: CASSRTGGVQPQHF. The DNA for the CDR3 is TGTGCCAGCAGTCGGACAGGGGGCGTTCAGCCCCAGCATTTT. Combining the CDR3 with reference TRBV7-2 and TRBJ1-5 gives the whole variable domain GAGVSQSPSNKVTEKGKDVELRCDPISGHTALYWYRQSLGQGLEFLIYFQGNSAPDKSGLPSDRFSAERTGGSVSTLTIQRTQQEDSAVYLCASSRTGGVQPQHFGDGTRLSIL.

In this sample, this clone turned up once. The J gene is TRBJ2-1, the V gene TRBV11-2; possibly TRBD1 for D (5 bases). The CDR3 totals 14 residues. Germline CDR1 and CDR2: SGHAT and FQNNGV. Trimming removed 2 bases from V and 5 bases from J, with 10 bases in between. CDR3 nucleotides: TGTGCCAGCAGCTTATGGCAGGGTAACAATGAGCAGTTCTTC. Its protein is CASSLWQGNNEQFF.

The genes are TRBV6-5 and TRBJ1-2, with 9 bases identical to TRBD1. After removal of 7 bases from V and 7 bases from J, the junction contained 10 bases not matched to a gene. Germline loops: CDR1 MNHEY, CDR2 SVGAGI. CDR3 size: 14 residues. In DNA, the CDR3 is TGTGCCAGCAATATACACGGGACAGGGACTGGCTACACCTTC. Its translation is CASNIHGTGTGYTF.

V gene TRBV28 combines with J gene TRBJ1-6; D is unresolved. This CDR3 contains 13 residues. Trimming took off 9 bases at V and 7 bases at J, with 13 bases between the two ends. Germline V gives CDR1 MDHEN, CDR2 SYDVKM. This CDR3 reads CASTYHLNSPLHF. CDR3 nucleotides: TGTGCCAGTACTTACCACCTGAATTCACCCCTCCACTTT.

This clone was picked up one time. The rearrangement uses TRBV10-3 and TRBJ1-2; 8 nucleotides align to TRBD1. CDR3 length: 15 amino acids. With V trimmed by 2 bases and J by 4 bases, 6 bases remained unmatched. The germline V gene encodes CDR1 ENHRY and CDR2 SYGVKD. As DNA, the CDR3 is TGTGCCATCAGTGAGACAGGGGGGGACTTCTATGGCTACACCTTC. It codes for CAISETGGDFYGYTF.

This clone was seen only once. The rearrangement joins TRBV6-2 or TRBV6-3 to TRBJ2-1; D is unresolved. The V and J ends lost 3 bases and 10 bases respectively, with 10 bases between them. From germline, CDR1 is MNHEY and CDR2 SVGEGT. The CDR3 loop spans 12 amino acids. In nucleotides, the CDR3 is TGTGCCAGCAGTTATTCCGCGAGGGAGCAGTTCTTC. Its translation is CASSYSAREQFF.

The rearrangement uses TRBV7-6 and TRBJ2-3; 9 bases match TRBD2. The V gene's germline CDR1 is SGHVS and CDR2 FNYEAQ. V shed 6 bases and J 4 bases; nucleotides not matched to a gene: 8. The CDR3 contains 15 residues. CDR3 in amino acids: CASSYSGSIADTQYF. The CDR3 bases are TGTGCCAGCAGTTATAGCGGGAGTATCGCAGATACGCAGTATTTT.